This entry concerns a single T cell receptor (beta chain). Its target antigen remains unknown. There are no base qualities to consult, and no much larger clone falls within one base. The CDR3 measures 15 amino acids from cysteine to phenylalanine. CDR3 DNA is the only sequence kept; it has 45 bases, read in frame from the first base. From V the trimming removes 5 bases and from J it removes 3 bases, while the gene matches leave 5 bases of the junction unaccounted for. CDR1 and CDR2 are drawn from the germline V gene: MNHEY, SVGAGI. The intended sense of this specimen's time point label: recipient sample about 28 days before transplant, after cytoreduction. Blood samples were obtained from recipients approximately 28 days before transplant and at days 30, 100 and 180 after transplant. Using Nuclei Lysis Solution, genomic DNA was extracted from unfractionated peripheral blood mononuclear cells that were either fresh or cryopreserved.

The immunoSEQ assay, a bias-controlled multiplex PCR with V- and J-specific primers, was used to amplify TCR beta CDR3 regions from genomic DNA. In a second PCR step, the CDR3 amplicons were tagged with a proprietary barcode plus Illumina adapter sequences. CDR3 libraries were sequenced on an Illumina MiSeq instrument. The published analysis was carried out like this. Export and quality control were performed with immunoSEQ Analyzer 3.0, and downstream analyses were performed with R Bioconductor and Immunarch. Only productive rearrangements in the normalized downsampled data set went into calculating the repertoire metrics. Pathologically expanded clonotypes were defined as those larger than 5 templates in the normalized cohort. Repertoire diversity was measured with the Inverse Simpson Index. To capture all clonotypes, CMV-specificity analyses were performed on the non-normalized data set. What TCRdb holds here is the immuneACCESS table cut down to in-frame rearrangements. Part of the clones is not present; checked against another copy, under half of the missing clones reflect an unresolved V gene, and the others are unexplained. V, J and clone size were drawn from that table, and D and trimming were deduced from the DNA. The sample yields approximately 8,700 clones; roughly 84% were counted once. 25% to 35% of the sample belongs to the ten largest clones.

This entry is derived from a study of T cell clonotyping in hematopoietic cell transplantation (dated by TCRdb to the early 2020s). Study-wide context: Recipient samples taken before transplant were obtained following cytoreduction. Patients were recruited between September 2015 and 2017 and followed until September 2020 or death. A total of about 140 blood samples were gathered in the study from 30 to 40 consecutive transplant recipients along with their related donors. Findings and caveats that apply to the study as a whole: Recipient repertoires showed only a small fraction of overlap with donor repertoires, and over 95% appeared de novo at the given depth. After transplant, TCR diversity in recipients dropped, and pathologically expanded clonotypes increased progressively from day 30 to day 180. Broader posttransplant TCR repertoire diversity was predicted by donor and pretransplant recipient Inverse Simpson Index values. The sample size was limited, and CD4 and CD8 repertoire contributions could not be separated because cells were not sorted.

The rearrangement combines TRBV6-5 with TRBJ2-1, with 9 junctional bases fitting TRBD2. This sample comprised peripheral blood mononuclear cells, obtained before stem cell transplant. This TCR came from a woman aged 60-75 years with acute myeloid leukemia. Some clones in this sample may be carry-over from other donors' samples. The DNA sequence is as follows: TGTGCCAGCAGTGCAAGCGGGGGGAGCTACAATGAGCAGTTCTTC. This yields the protein CASSASGGSYNEQFF.